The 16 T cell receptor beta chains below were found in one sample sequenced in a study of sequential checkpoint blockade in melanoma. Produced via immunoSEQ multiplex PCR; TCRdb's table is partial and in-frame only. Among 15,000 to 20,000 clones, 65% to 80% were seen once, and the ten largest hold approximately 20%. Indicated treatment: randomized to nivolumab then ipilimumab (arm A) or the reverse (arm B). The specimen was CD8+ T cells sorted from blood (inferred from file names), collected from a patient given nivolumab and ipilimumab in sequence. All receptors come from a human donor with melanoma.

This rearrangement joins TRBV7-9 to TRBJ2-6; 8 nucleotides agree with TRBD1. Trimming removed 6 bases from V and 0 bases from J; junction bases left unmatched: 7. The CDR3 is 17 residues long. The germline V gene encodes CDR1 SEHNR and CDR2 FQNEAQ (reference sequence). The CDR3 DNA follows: TGTGCCAGCAGGTCCGGGACAGGTCTCTCTGGGGCCAACGTCCTGACTTTC. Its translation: CASRSGTGLSGANVLTF.

CDR3 DNA: TGTGCCTTCGGGCTAGCTGTCACAGATACGCAGTATTTT. Its translation is CAFGLAVTDTQYF. The chain carries TRBV11-2 and TRBJ2-3, with a possible D match to TRBD2 (5 bases). Germline CDR1 and CDR2: SGHAT and FQNNGV. This CDR3 has 13 residues. V was trimmed by 11 bases and J by 2 bases, leaving 14 bases between them. Filled out from reference TRBV11-2 and TRBJ2-3, the complete variable domain reads EAGVAQSPRYKIIEKRQSVAFWCNPISGHATLYWYQQILGQGPKLLIQFQNNGVVDDSQLPKDRFSAERLKGVDSTLKIQPAKLEDSAVYLCAFGLAVTDTQYFGPGTRLTVL.

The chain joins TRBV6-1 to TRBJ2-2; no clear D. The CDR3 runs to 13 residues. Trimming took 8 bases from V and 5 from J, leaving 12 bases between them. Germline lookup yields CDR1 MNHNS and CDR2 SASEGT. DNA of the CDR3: TGTGCCAGCGGCGGCGTCCGAACCGGGGAGCTGTTTTTT. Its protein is CASGGVRTGELFF.

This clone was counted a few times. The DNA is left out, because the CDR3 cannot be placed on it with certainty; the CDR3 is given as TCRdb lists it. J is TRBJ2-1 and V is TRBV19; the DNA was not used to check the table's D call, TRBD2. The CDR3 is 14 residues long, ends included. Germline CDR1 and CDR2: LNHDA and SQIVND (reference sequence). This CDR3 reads CASSILLYNNEQFF.

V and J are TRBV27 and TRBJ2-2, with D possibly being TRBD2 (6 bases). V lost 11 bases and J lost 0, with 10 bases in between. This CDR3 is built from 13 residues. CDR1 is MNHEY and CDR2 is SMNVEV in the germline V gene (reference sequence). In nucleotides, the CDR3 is TGTGCCGCGGGACTCCCGAACACCGGGGAGCTGTTTTTT. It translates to CAAGLPNTGELFF.

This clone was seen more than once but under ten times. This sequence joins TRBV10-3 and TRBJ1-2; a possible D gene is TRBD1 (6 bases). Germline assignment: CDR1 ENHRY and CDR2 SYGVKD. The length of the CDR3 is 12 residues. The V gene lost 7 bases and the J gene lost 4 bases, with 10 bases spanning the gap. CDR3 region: CAITGDGYGYTF. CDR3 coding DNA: TGTGCCATCACAGGGGACGGCTATGGCTACACCTTC.

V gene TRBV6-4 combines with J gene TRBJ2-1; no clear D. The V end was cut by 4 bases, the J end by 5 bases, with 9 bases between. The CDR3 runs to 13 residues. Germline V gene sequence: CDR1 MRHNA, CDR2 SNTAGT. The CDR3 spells CASSAERHNEQFF. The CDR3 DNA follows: TGTGCCAGCAGTGCGGAGCGCCACAATGAGCAGTTCTTC.

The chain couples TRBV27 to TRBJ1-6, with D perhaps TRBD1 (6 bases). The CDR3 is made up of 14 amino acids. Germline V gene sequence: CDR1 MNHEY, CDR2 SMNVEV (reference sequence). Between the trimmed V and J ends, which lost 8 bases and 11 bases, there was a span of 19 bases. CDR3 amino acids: CASQPGTLLPPLHF. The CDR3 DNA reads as TGTGCCAGCCAGCCCGGGACATTACTGCCACCCCTCCACTTT.

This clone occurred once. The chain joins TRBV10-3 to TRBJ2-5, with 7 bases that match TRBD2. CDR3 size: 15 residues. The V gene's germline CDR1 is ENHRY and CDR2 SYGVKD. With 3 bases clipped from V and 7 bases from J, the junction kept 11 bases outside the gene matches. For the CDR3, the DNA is TGTGCCATCAGTGAAATGTGGGAGGGAAGTAGGACCCAGTACTTC. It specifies CAISEMWEGSRTQYF.

The CDR3 region is CASSQDGGAPNTEAFF. The DNA of the CDR3 is TGCGCCAGCAGCCAAGACGGCGGGGCCCCGAACACTGAAGCTTTCTTT. J is TRBJ1-1 and V is TRBV4-3, with a tentative D call TRBD1 (5 bases). The CDR3 totals 16 residues. V lost 0 bases to trimming and J lost 1 base, with 12 bases between them. The V gene's germline CDR1 is LGHNA and CDR2 YSLEER.

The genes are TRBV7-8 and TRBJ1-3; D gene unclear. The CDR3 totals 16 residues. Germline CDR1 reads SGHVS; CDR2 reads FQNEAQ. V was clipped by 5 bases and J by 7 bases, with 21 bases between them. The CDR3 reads CASSGPIDGARNTIYF. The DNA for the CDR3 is TGTGCCAGCAGCGGCCCCATCGACGGAGCTCGCAACACCATATATTTT.

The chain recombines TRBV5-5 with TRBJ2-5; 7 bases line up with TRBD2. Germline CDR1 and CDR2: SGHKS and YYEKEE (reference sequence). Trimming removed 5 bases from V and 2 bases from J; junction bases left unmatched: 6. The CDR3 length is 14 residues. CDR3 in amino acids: CASRELGGQETQYF. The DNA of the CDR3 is TGTGCCAGCAGGGAACTCGGGGGGCAAGAGACCCAGTACTTC. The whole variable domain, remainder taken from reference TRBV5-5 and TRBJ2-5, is DAGVTQSPTHLIKTRGQQVTLRCSPISGHKSVSWYQQVLGQGPQFIFQYYEKEERGRGNFPDRFSARQFPNYSSELNVNALLLGDSALYLCASRELGGQETQYFGPGTRLLVL.

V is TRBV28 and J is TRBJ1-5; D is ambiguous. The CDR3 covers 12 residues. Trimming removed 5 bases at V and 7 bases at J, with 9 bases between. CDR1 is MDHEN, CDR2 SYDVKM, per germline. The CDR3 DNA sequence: TGTGCCAGCAGTGCTGCTCGGCAGCCCCAGCATTTT. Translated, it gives CASSAARQPQHF.

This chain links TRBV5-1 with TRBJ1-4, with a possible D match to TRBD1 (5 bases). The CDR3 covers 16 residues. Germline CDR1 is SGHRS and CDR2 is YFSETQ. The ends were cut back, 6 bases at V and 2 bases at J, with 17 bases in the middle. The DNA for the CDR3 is TGCGCCAGCACGACAATGGGGCGGGAGACTAATGAAAAACTGTTTTTT. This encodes CASTTMGRETNEKLFF.

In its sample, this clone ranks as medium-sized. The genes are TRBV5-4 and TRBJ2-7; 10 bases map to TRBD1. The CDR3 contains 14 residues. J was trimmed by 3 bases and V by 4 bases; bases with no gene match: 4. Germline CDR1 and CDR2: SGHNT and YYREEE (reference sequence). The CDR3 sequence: CASSGDRGRYEQYV. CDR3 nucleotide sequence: TGTGCCAGCAGCGGGGACAGGGGTCGCTACGAGCAGTACGTC.

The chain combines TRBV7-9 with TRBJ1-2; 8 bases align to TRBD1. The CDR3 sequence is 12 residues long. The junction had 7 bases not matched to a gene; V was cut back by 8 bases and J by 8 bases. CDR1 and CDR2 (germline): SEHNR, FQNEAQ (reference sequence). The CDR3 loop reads CASRGQGSGYTF. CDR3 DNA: TGTGCCAGCCGCGGACAGGGCTCGGGCTACACCTTC.